This T cell receptor (beta chain) appears in the sequencing data of a study of T cells after yellow fever vaccination. Study background: Preparation used SMART-Seq v4 Ultra Low Input for the low-cell-number fractions.

The V end was cut by 5 bases, the J end by 7 bases, with 21 bases between. Germline V gives CDR1 SGHTA, CDR2 FQGNSA. The length of the CDR3 is 16 residues. TCRdb reanalysed the 5' RACE reads using MiXCR and keeps one entry per CDR3 protein. Of fewer than 150,000 distinct CDR3 sequences in the sample, 7.2% were seen once. This clonotype was counted a few times. The antigen is unknown. Study-level results: A minor fraction of clonotypes spanned both CD4 and CD8 compartments.

The receptor was derived from a man between 18 and 35 years old who received the YFV17D yellow fever vaccine. Sequences were derived from CD4+ T cells sorted from PBMCs, sampled approximately 47 days after the first yellow fever vaccination. The chain joins TRBV7-2 to TRBJ1-5; D gene ambiguous. Here the CDR3 reads CASSLVAGPAGQPQHF. In DNA form, the CDR3 reads TGTGCCAGCAGCCTGGTAGCCGGGCCCGCGGGGCAGCCCCAGCATTTT.